This T cell receptor beta chain was documented in a study of post-analysis software for immune sequencing data. cDNA libraries of TCR beta carried unique molecular identifiers. TCRdb recomputed calls from the PCR reads with MiXCR, one row per CDR3 protein. The data contain roughly 150,000 distinct CDR3 sequences, 36% of them singletons. Germline CDR1 reads MNHNS; CDR2 reads SASEGT. This CDR3 is built from 15 residues. V gave up 1 base and J gave up 3 bases; unmatched junction bases: 2. This clonotype was obtained from a girl aged 5-17 years with multiple sclerosis. V and J are TRBV6-1 and TRBJ2-7; 11 positions match TRBD1. Source: blood, taken after autologous hematopoietic stem cell transplantation. CDR3 in amino acids: CASSEDGTGGYEQYF. The CDR3, as DNA: TGTGCCAGCAGTGAAGATGGGACAGGGGGCTACGAGCAGTACTTC.